Listed below are T cell receptor beta chains from one sample, sequenced in a study of T-cell reconstitution after alpha-beta-depleted transplantation in children. TCRdb analysed the PCR reads with MiXCR anew, one entry per CDR3 protein. The sample contains about 610,000 distinct CDR3 sequences, more than 9% of which appear only once. The sequenced sample was PBMCs from the stem cell graft donor, obtained from the stem cell graft. These receptors came from a human donor who donated a stem cell graft to a child with acute myeloid leukemia. CDR3s include the opening cysteine and the closing phenylalanine or tryptophan. D genes are given only for firm matches. Rows give clone size only sometimes, using once, few, many, or a class for an expanded clone.

abundance,d_gene,v_gene,j_gene,CDR3nt,CDR3aa
few,NA,TRBV12-3/TRBV12-4,TRBJ1-5,TGTGCCAGCAGCCCCTCCGCGAATCAGCCCCAGCATTTT,CASSPSANQPQHF
few,NA,TRBV11-2,TRBJ2-5,TGTGCCAGCAGCGGACTCTTGGGAGGCGGGACCCAGTACTTC,CASSGLLGGGTQYF
many,NA,TRBV4-2,TRBJ2-1,TGTGCCAGCAGCCAAGAAGGGGGGGCTAGAGAGCAGTTCTTC,CASSQEGGAREQFF
many,NA,TRBV20-1,TRBJ2-7,TGCAGTGCTAGATCCGGGGAGTTTGACTACGAGCAGTACTTC,CSARSGEFDYEQYF
NA,NA,TRBV29-1,TRBJ2-7,TGCAGCGTTGAAGATGGGGCCAGCTCCTACGAGCAGTACTTC,CSVEDGASSYEQYF
NA,TRBD1,TRBV20-1,TRBJ2-7,TGCAGTGCTAGAGTCCTGGACAGGTCCCCCTACGAGCAGTACTTC,CSARVLDRSPYEQYF
NA,NA,TRBV20-1,TRBJ2-1,TGCAGTGGCCGAGAGGTGGGGAGAAATGAGCAGTTCTTC,CSGREVGRNEQFF
few,TRBD1,TRBV27,TRBJ1-2,TGTGCCAGCACCCGGGGGGGACAGGCAACGACGACTGGCTACACCTTC,CASTRGGQATTTGYTF
many,NA,TRBV25-1,TRBJ1-2,TGTGCCAGCAGTGAACAGGGGAACTATGGCTACACCTTC,CASSEQGNYGYTF
once,NA,TRBV18,TRBJ2-3,TGTGCCAGCTCACCACGGGCCATAGATACGCAGTATTTT,CASSPRAIDTQYF
many,TRBD1,TRBV29-1,TRBJ1-1,TGCAGCGTTGAATTGACGGGACAGGGAACTGAAGCTTTCTTT,CSVELTGQGTEAFF
NA,NA,TRBV7-9,TRBJ2-2,TGTGCCAGCAGCTGGCTAGCGAACACCGGGGAGCTGTTTTTT,CASSWLANTGELFF
NA,TRBD2,TRBV11-2,TRBJ2-3,TGTGCCAGCAGCCTCCCTGCACCGACTAGCGAGGATATCGGCGCAGATACGCAGTATTTT,CASSLPAPTSEDIGADTQYF
few,NA,TRBV30,TRBJ2-5,TGTGCCTGGAGTCAAGCCTGGACAGCACAAGAGACCCAGTACTTC,CAWSQAWTAQETQYF
few,NA,TRBV4-3,TRBJ2-5,TGCGCCAGCAGCCAAGATAAATCGGGACACGACTCGGAGACCCAGTACTTC,CASSQDKSGHDSETQYF
few,NA,TRBV10-3,TRBJ2-7,TGTGCCATCAGTAACGACAGGGAGGCCCTCTACGAGCAGTACTTC,CAISNDREALYEQYF
NA,TRBD2,TRBV5-1,TRBJ2-1,TGCGCCAGCAGCCAGACTAGCGGGGTTGGGAATGAGCAGTTCTTC,CASSQTSGVGNEQFF
few,TRBD1,TRBV5-5,TRBJ2-5,TGTGCCAGCAGATTCGGACAGGGCCAAGAGACCCAGTACTTC,CASRFGQGQETQYF